This T cell receptor beta chain stems from a study of cytomegalovirus exposure and HLA in healthy donors. This clone was detected once. Antigen: not known. General study points: In a later analysis, V- and J-gene trimming of beta chains associated with a DCLRE1C missense variant, replicated independently. A later analysis showed HLA-associated TCR beta chains outstripping equally common others in clonal expansion.

Primers: 60 Vbeta forward and 13 Jbeta reverse. TCRdb's copy holds only in-frame clones and misses some; the assay was immunoSEQ multiplex PCR. The sample lists some 130,000 clones; just over 70% were seen once. The germline V gene encodes CDR1 MGHRA and CDR2 YSYEKL. The CDR3 length is 16 residues. Trimming stripped 0 bases from V and 5 bases from J, with 16 bases between. This chain connects TRBV4-1 to TRBJ1-2; TRBD1 might be the D (6 bases). Sequencing was carried out using PBMCs. The clonotype originates from a woman aged 55-70 years in good health and CMV-seropositive. CDR3 protein: CASSQDLVAGAYGYTF. In nucleotides, the CDR3 is TGCGCCAGCAGCCAAGATTTAGTCGCAGGGGCTTATGGCTACACCTTC.